A selection of T cell receptor beta chains follows, all from one sample in a study of T cell responses to AZD1222 COVID-19 vaccine. Libraries were prepared by immunoSEQ multiplex PCR; TCRdb keeps only in-frame clonotypes and omits some of them. Of 90,000 to 150,000 clones in the sample, 70% to 90% were seen once. Here the sequenced sample was peripheral blood, taken on day 0 of AZD1222 vaccination. All receptors come from an adult in good health. CDR3s include the opening cysteine and the closing phenylalanine or tryptophan. A D gene is named only where the DNA matches it firmly. For some rows the clone size is stated as once, few or many, or as a class when expanded; others skip it.

v_gene	j_gene	abundance	d_gene	CDR3nt	CDR3aa
TRBV19	TRBJ2-3	.	.	TGTGCCAGTAGTATAGGGCCTATTTTCACAGATACGCAGTATTTT	CASSIGPIFTDTQYF
TRBV29-1	TRBJ2-1	.	.	TGCAGCGGTCGGGGGGCCGGGGTTTTGTTCTTC	CSGRGAGVLFF
TRBV3-1/TRBV3-2	TRBJ1-6	.	TRBD1	TGTGCCAGCAGCCAAGGGCCACAGGGGAAGAGGACCTATAATTCACCCCTCCACTTT	CASSQGPQGKRTYNSPLHF
TRBV15	TRBJ2-7	.	.	TGTGCCACCAGCAGAGGAACTAGTCCCTACGAGCAGTACTTC	CATSRGTSPYEQYF
TRBV3-1/TRBV3-2	TRBJ2-3	.	.	TGTGCCAGCAGCCAAGAGAGGGCTACCGATACGCAGTATTTT	CASSQERATDTQYF
TRBV30	TRBJ2-4	.	.	TGTGCCTGGACTAGTCTAGCCAAAAACATTCAGTACTTC	CAWTSLAKNIQYF
TRBV30	TRBJ1-2	.	.	TGTGCCTGGAGGACCCTATCAAATGGCTACACCTTC	CAWRTLSNGYTF
TRBV7-3	TRBJ2-3	.	.	TGTGCCAGCAGCTTGGACGGGACAGATACGCAGTATTTT	CASSLDGTDTQYF
TRBV27	TRBJ1-1	.	.	TGTGCCAGCAGTTTATCGTGGACCGGGAACACTGAAGCTTTCTTT	CASSLSWTGNTEAFF
TRBV3-1/TRBV3-2	TRBJ1-1	once	.	TGTGCCAGCAGCCAGGGAACTGAAGCTTTCTTT	CASSQGTEAFF
TRBV7-8	TRBJ2-2	few	.	TGTGCCAGCAGGCGCCTCACTAGCAGCACCGGGGAGCTGTTTTTT	CASRRLTSSTGELFF
TRBV6-2/TRBV6-3	TRBJ2-7	.	TRBD2	TGTGCCAGCAGTCCCCCCCTAGCGGGAGGGTTCTACGAGCAGTACTTC	CASSPPLAGGFYEQYF
TRBV6-1	TRBJ2-7	.	.	TGTGCCAGCAGTGAAGGGGGAGACTTCAGCTCCTACGAGCAGTACTTC	CASSEGGDFSSYEQYF
TRBV7-6	TRBJ2-7	.	TRBD2	TGTGCCAGCAGCCCTCTCTCTGGGGGGGGCTACGAGCAGTACTTC	CASSPLSGGGYEQYF
TRBV18	TRBJ1-5	.	.	TGTGCCAGCTCCCCCAGGCCCGGGGGGGAATGGCCCCAGCATTTT	CASSPRPGGEWPQHF
TRBV9	TRBJ2-2	.	.	TGTGCCAGCAGCGTAGTATCGGATACCGGGGAGCTGTTTTTT	CASSVVSDTGELFF
TRBV7-7	TRBJ2-1	.	.	TGTGCTAGCAGCCCCCTCGGGGGAGGACCCTACAATGAGCAGTTCTTC	CASSPLGGGPYNEQFF
TRBV3-1/TRBV3-2	TRBJ2-1	.	.	TGTGCCAGCAGCCAAGATCCGGCGAACTCCTACAATGAGCAGTTCTTC	CASSQDPANSYNEQFF
TRBV5-8	TRBJ1-2	.	.	TGTGCCAGCAGCGAACAACAGGATTACTATGGCTACACCTTC	CASSEQQDYYGYTF
TRBV24-1	TRBJ2-2	.	.	TGTGCCACTAAGGGAAAGCAGGGGAGGGTTACCGGGGAGCTGTTTTTT	CATKGKQGRVTGELFF
TRBV11-2	TRBJ1-6	.	TRBD1	TGTGCCAGCAGATCCGGACAGGGTTTCGGTTCACCCCTCCACTTT	CASRSGQGFGSPLHF
TRBV3-1/TRBV3-2	TRBJ2-2	.	.	TGTGCCAGCAGCCAAGAGCGAGCGTCGAACACCGGGGAGCTGTTTTTT	CASSQERASNTGELFF
TRBV7-2	TRBJ2-3	.	.	TGTGCCAGCAGCCCCGGCGGGGGCGCATGGGGGTATTCCACAGATACGCAGTATTTT	CASSPGGGAWGYSTDTQYF
TRBV18	TRBJ1-1	.	.	TGTGCCAGCTCACCCAAGGCGGGGAACACTGAAGCTTTCTTT	CASSPKAGNTEAFF
TRBV3-1/TRBV3-2	TRBJ2-3	few	.	TGTGCCAGCAGCCAAGGGGCTGCTTCAGATACGCAGTATTTT	CASSQGAASDTQYF
TRBV3-1/TRBV3-2	TRBJ2-1	.	.	TGTGCCAGCAGCCCCCTTGGATACGATGAGCAGTTCTTC	CASSPLGYDEQFF
TRBV6-5	TRBJ1-3	.	.	TGTGCCAGCAGTTACAACAGTGAATTCGGAAACACCATATATTTT	CASSYNSEFGNTIYF
TRBV1	TRBJ2-3	.	.	TGCACCAGCAGCCAAGATTCGTTTAGTCGGGAGAGTTATAGCACAGATACGCAGTATTTT	CTSSQDSFSRESYSTDTQYF
TRBV28	TRBJ1-1	.	TRBD1	TGTGCCAGCAGCCAATCCGGGACAGGGGGCGCGAACACTGAAGCTTTCTTT	CASSQSGTGGANTEAFF
TRBV5-1	TRBJ1-1	.	.	TGCGCCAGCAGCTCCTTTTCCGAAGCTTTCTTT	CASSSFSEAFF
TRBV19	TRBJ1-2	.	.	TGTGCCAGTAGTATAGGGGCAGGGGAGCGGTATGGCTACACCTTC	CASSIGAGERYGYTF
TRBV30	TRBJ2-5	.	.	TGTGCCTGGAGGAGGGAAGAGACCCAGTACTTC	CAWRREETQYF
TRBV9	TRBJ1-2	.	.	TGTGCCAGCAGCGTAGCGGGCAGCTCTAACTATGGCTACACCTTC	CASSVAGSSNYGYTF
TRBV2	TRBJ2-3	.	.	TGTGCCAGCAGTGGGCCTAGCTGGAGCACAGATACGCAGTATTTT	CASSGPSWSTDTQYF
TRBV27	TRBJ2-7	.	.	TGTGCCAGCAGTCTTACCTCCTACGAGCAGTACTTC	CASSLTSYEQYF
TRBV27	TRBJ1-2	.	.	TGTGCCAGCAGTCCCCCGGGCGGATATGGCTACACCTTC	CASSPPGGYGYTF
TRBV5-1	TRBJ2-1	.	TRBD1	TGCGCCAGCAGACCTCCGGGACAGACTACCAATGAGCAGTTCTTC	CASRPPGQTTNEQFF
TRBV19	TRBJ2-7	few	.	TGTGCCAGTAGTATTCGGCTTTCCTTCTACGAGCAGTACTTC	CASSIRLSFYEQYF
TRBV5-8	TRBJ2-2	.	.	TGTGCCAGCAGCTTGGTTCAGGGCAACACCGGGGAGCTGTTTTTT	CASSLVQGNTGELFF
TRBV11-3	TRBJ2-3	.	TRBD2	TGTGCCAGCAGCCACGGGACTAGAGTAACAGATACGCAGTATTTT	CASSHGTRVTDTQYF
TRBV10-3	TRBJ1-1	.	.	TGTGCCATCGCCGGGACGGCCAACACTGAAGCTTTCTTT	CAIAGTANTEAFF
TRBV6-2/TRBV6-3	TRBJ1-2	.	.	TGTGCCAGCAGTTCCGAACAGGGATTCGGTGGCTACACCTTC	CASSSEQGFGGYTF
TRBV29-1	TRBJ2-7	.	.	TGCAGCGTGGGGGGGCTCTCCCACCTCTCCTACGAGCAGTACTTC	CSVGGLSHLSYEQYF
TRBV18	TRBJ1-5	.	TRBD1	TGTGCCAGCTCAAGACAGGGGAGTCAGCCCCAGCATTTT	CASSRQGSQPQHF
TRBV6-5	TRBJ2-7	.	.	TGTGCCAGCAGTTACTCCCCCCCGGGGGTCTACGAGCAGTACTTC	CASSYSPPGVYEQYF
TRBV4-2	TRBJ1-3	.	.	TGTGCCAGCAGCCAAGATAGAGCACTCGGAAACACCATATATTTT	CASSQDRALGNTIYF
TRBV15	TRBJ2-3	.	TRBD1	TGTGCCACCAGCGCCCGGGACAGGGTGGGCACAGATACGCAGTATTTT	CATSARDRVGTDTQYF
TRBV19	TRBJ1-1	.	.	TGTGCCAGTAGTATAGTGGTCGCGAACACTGAAGCTTTCTTT	CASSIVVANTEAFF
TRBV6-5	TRBJ1-2	.	.	TGTGCCAGCAGTTACCCTCGGGACAATCCCTTCTATGGCTACACCTTC	CASSYPRDNPFYGYTF
TRBV18	TRBJ2-7	once	.	TGTGCCAGCTCACCAAGGGGAGCCTACGAGCAGTACTTC	CASSPRGAYEQYF
TRBV7-9	TRBJ2-1	.	TRBD2	TGTGCCAGTAGCGGGAGCCCATCCTACAATGAGCAGTTCTTC	CASSGSPSYNEQFF
TRBV7-6	TRBJ1-1	.	.	TGTGCCAGCAGCTTAAGTCCAGGGGAGAACACTGAAGCTTTCTTT	CASSLSPGENTEAFF
TRBV5-1	TRBJ2-3	.	.	TGCGCCAGCAGCCTGGGACCAGGCACAGATACGCAGTATTTT	CASSLGPGTDTQYF
TRBV6-5	TRBJ2-4	.	TRBD2	TGTGCCAGCAGCCCAAGTGGGGGGGTGGACATTCAGTACTTC	CASSPSGGVDIQYF
TRBV28	TRBJ2-5	.	TRBD2	TGTGCCAGCAGCCACCCCATAAAACTAGCGGGGGGAGAGACCCAGTACTTC	CASSHPIKLAGGETQYF
TRBV9	TRBJ2-1	.	.	TGTGCCAGCAGCACCGGGACTGGTAGTCTGGGTGAGCAGTTCTTC	CASSTGTGSLGEQFF
TRBV30	TRBJ1-5	few	.	TGTGCCTGGAGTATCGCCAGCAATCAGCCCCAGCATTTT	CAWSIASNQPQHF
TRBV24-1	TRBJ2-2	.	.	TGTGCCACCAGTGATTTGGGCAAATCCAACACCGGGGAGCTGTTTTTT	CATSDLGKSNTGELFF
TRBV29-1	TRBJ1-1	.	.	TGCAGCGCGAGACCTCGGGACGGGAACACTGAAGCTTTCTTT	CSARPRDGNTEAFF